One T cell receptor beta chain is described in this entry. The germline V gene has CDR1 SGHRS and CDR2 YFSETQ. Trimming took 7 bases from V and 5 from J; bases not matched to a gene: 5. CDR3 length equals 14 residues. The data derive from a study of blood T cell repertoires in COVID-19. Turning to the study itself: Donors in the United States, Italy and Spain gave samples during acute or convalescent COVID-19. Sources were T cells, B-cell-depleted T cells, or PBMCs; the material itself was cDNA or gDNA.

Under the authors' procedure: Estimation of nucleated cell counts relied on the amplification of reference gene primers. The protocol was immunoSEQ multiplex PCR, while the TCRdb copy is restricted to in-frame clones and leaves out a portion. V and J calls and clone size are as listed in that table; D and trimming were resolved from the DNA. Among more than 95,000 clones listed, 70% to 85% were seen once. This clonotype was sampled from a man aged 50 or older with acute or convalescent COVID-19. The chain uses TRBV5-1 and TRBJ2-2, with 10 nucleotides matching TRBD2. The sequenced material came from peripheral blood. This chain's CDR3 is CASASGSGTGELFF. CDR3 nucleotides: TGCGCCAGCGCTAGCGGGAGTGGAACCGGGGAGCTGTTTTTT.